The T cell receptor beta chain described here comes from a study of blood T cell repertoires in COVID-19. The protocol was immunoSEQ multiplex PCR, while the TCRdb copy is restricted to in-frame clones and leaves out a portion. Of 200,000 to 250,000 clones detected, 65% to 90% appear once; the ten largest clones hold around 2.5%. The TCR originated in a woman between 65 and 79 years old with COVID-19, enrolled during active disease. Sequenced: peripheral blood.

The CDR3: CASSLIGRGINTEAFF. CDR3 DNA sequence: TGTGCCAGCAGCTTAATCGGCAGGGGTATAAACACTGAAGCTTTCTTT. The chain has TRBV7-2 and TRBJ1-1; weak D call: TRBD1 (6 bases). Deletions cut 2 bases from V and 2 bases from J, with 15 bases between. The CDR3 length is 16 residues. From germline, CDR1 is SGHTA and CDR2 FQGNSA.